The rows below give T cell receptor beta chains drawn from one sample of a study of T cell responses to AZD1222 COVID-19 vaccine. Libraries were prepared by immunoSEQ multiplex PCR; TCRdb keeps only in-frame clonotypes and omits some of them. The sample includes approximately 130,000 clones, roughly 86% seen only once; the top ten take about 6%. The sample here was peripheral blood, taken 28 days after the second AZD1222 dose. These receptors were taken from an adult who received the AZD1222 COVID-19 vaccine. CDR3s include the opening cysteine and the closing phenylalanine or tryptophan. Each record gives: clone size, D gene, V gene, J gene, CDR3 DNA, CDR3 protein. A D gene is named only where the DNA matches it firmly. Clone sizes are given selectively: once, few, many, or a class where the clone is expanded.

NA	TRBD1	TRBV11-3	TRBJ2-1	TGTGCCAGCAGCTTAGATTTCGGGACAGGGGTTGGCAATGAGCAGTTCTTC	CASSLDFGTGVGNEQFF
NA	TRBD1	TRBV19	TRBJ1-2	TGTGCCAGTAGTACTCCCGGGACAGGGGGCTCCAAGGTCTTAAGGTTAAATGGCTACACCTTC	CASSTPGTGGSKVLRLNGYTF
NA	NA	TRBV10-1	TRBJ2-1	TGCGCCAGCAGTGGAAACCGGGAGACTGGCTACAATGAGCAGTTCTTC	CASSGNRETGYNEQFF
NA	NA	TRBV5-6	TRBJ1-6	TGTGCCAGTACGATAGGGAGCTCCTATAATTCACCCCTCCACTTT	CASTIGSSYNSPLHF
NA	NA	TRBV3-1/TRBV3-2	TRBJ1-1	TGTGCCAGCAGCCAAGATGGCACTGAAGCTTTCTTT	CASSQDGTEAFF
NA	NA	TRBV30	TRBJ2-7	TGTGCCTGGAGGACGGACGGGGACGAGCAGTACTTC	CAWRTDGDEQYF
NA	TRBD1	TRBV6-1	TRBJ1-6	TGTGCCAGCAGTGAAAGGGGGACAGACAATTCACCCCTCCACTTT	CASSERGTDNSPLHF
NA	NA	TRBV7-8	TRBJ1-1	TGTGCCAGCAGCTTTGGGGCGATCACTGAAGCTTTCTTT	CASSFGAITEAFF
NA	NA	TRBV20-1	TRBJ1-1	TGCAGTGCTAGAGACAGGAATGAAGCTTTCTTT	CSARDRNEAFF
NA	NA	TRBV19	TRBJ1-6	TGTGCCAGTAAAAGGGGTTTCGGAAATTCACCCCTCCACTTT	CASKRGFGNSPLHF
NA	NA	TRBV2	TRBJ1-1	TGTGCCAGCAGTGAAGCAGGAAGGGTGGGGACTGAAGCTTTCTTT	CASSEAGRVGTEAFF
once	NA	TRBV13	TRBJ1-3	TGTGCCAGCAGCCGGGGCGGAGTTCCTGGAAACACCATATATTTT	CASSRGGVPGNTIYF
NA	NA	TRBV12-5	TRBJ1-2	TGTGCTAGTGGGTGGTCCGGTCTGAACTATGGCTACACCTTC	CASGWSGLNYGYTF
NA	NA	TRBV4-3	TRBJ1-2	TGCGCCAGCAGCCAAGAAACCGGTGGCTACACCTTC	CASSQETGGYTF
NA	TRBD1	TRBV7-8	TRBJ1-4	TGTGCCAGCAGCTCGGACAGGGGGGTGGGAAAACTGTTTTTT	CASSSDRGVGKLFF
NA	TRBD1	TRBV28	TRBJ2-3	TGTGCCAGCAGTTTTCGTGGGACAGGGGTGAGGGATACGCAGTATTTT	CASSFRGTGVRDTQYF
few	TRBD1	TRBV7-8	TRBJ2-7	TGTGCCAGCAGCCTTCCCCTGGACAGGCCTGCCTACGAGCAGTACTTC	CASSLPLDRPAYEQYF
once	NA	TRBV28	TRBJ1-4	TGTGCCAGCAGTTTATTCCCCGGTGAGGAAAAACTGTTTTTT	CASSLFPGEEKLFF
NA	TRBD1	TRBV28	TRBJ1-2	TGTGCCAGCAGTTGGGACAGGGGGCCTTACGGCTACACCTTC	CASSWDRGPYGYTF
NA	NA	TRBV6-5	TRBJ1-6	TGTGCCAGCCGCCCAGGGCTCTATAATTCACCCCTCCACTTT	CASRPGLYNSPLHF
NA	NA	TRBV5-1	TRBJ1-1	TGCGCCAGCAGCTTGGTTGGCGGATCCATGAACACTGAAGCTTTCTTT	CASSLVGGSMNTEAFF
NA	NA	TRBV9	TRBJ2-7	TGTGCCAGCAGCCCTAAGGACCGAAGGGGTCTCTACGAGCAGTACTTC	CASSPKDRRGLYEQYF
NA	NA	TRBV4-2	TRBJ1-2	TGTGCCAGCAGCCAAGAGGCAGGGAGTAACTATGGCTACACCTTC	CASSQEAGSNYGYTF
NA	TRBD1	TRBV28	TRBJ1-2	TGTGCCAGCAGTTTAGGACAGGGTCATGGCTACACCTTC	CASSLGQGHGYTF
few	NA	TRBV4-1	TRBJ2-3	TGCGCCAGCAGCCAAGCGAAGGGTGCAGGGGAGGTTAGCACAGATACGCAGTATTTT	CASSQAKGAGEVSTDTQYF
NA	NA	TRBV5-1	TRBJ2-7	TGCGCCAGCAGCTTGGACGGGAAGGCCTACGAGCAGTACTTC	CASSLDGKAYEQYF
NA	NA	TRBV30	TRBJ1-1	TGTGCCTGGAATAGGGGCGCGGGGACTGAAGCTTTCTTT	CAWNRGAGTEAFF
once	NA	TRBV4-3	TRBJ1-4	TGCGCCAGCAGCCGGGGCAGGGGAACAGATGAAAAACTGTTTTTT	CASSRGRGTDEKLFF
few	NA	TRBV10-1	TRBJ1-3	TGCGCCAGCAGTGAGCAATACCCTGGAAACACCATATATTTT	CASSEQYPGNTIYF
NA	NA	TRBV2	TRBJ1-4	TGTGCCAGCAATTGGGGGTTCGGTGAAAAACTGTTTTTT	CASNWGFGEKLFF
NA	NA	TRBV30	TRBJ1-2	TGTGCCTGGAGTGTACAAGGGGCAGGTGGCTACACCTTC	CAWSVQGAGGYTF
many	NA	TRBV21-1	TRBJ1-4	TGTGCCAGCAGCAAAGGAGCAGTCGAAAAACTGTTTTTT	CASSKGAVEKLFF
NA	NA	TRBV5-1	TRBJ2-7	TGCGCCAGCAGCTTGCCGAACTACGAGCAGTACTTC	CASSLPNYEQYF
NA	NA	TRBV28	TRBJ2-7	TGTGCCAGCAGTCCGAGAGTAGGCAGGGGTGATTCCTACGAGCAGTACTTC	CASSPRVGRGDSYEQYF
NA	NA	TRBV2	TRBJ2-7	TGTGCCAGCATCCCAGAAGGCGGCTACGAGCAGTACTTC	CASIPEGGYEQYF
NA	NA	TRBV20-1	TRBJ1-5	TGCAGTGCTAGATCCGGGAGTACCCAGCATTTT	CSARSGSTQHF
NA	NA	TRBV5-1	TRBJ1-1	TGCGCCAGCAGCTTGGCCGGGGGTGGGATGAACACTGAAGCTTTCTTT	CASSLAGGGMNTEAFF
NA	TRBD2	TRBV27	TRBJ2-2	TGTGCCAGCAAGAGGGGAGCGGGGGGGCCGGGCACCGGGGAGCTGTTTTTT	CASKRGAGGPGTGELFF
NA	NA	TRBV9	TRBJ1-2	TGTGCCAGCTCTCCCCCGACGGACTTCTATGGCTACACCTTC	CASSPPTDFYGYTF
NA	NA	TRBV15	TRBJ2-2	TGTGCCACCAGCAAAGGACAGCCTTTGAACACCGGGGAGCTGTTTTTT	CATSKGQPLNTGELFF
NA	NA	TRBV4-3	TRBJ1-1	TGCGCCAGCAGCCAAGATCACAGGATCATGAACACTGAAGCTTTCTTT	CASSQDHRIMNTEAFF
NA	NA	TRBV2	TRBJ2-1	TGTGCCAGCAGTGAAGAGCGGTTTTACAATGAGCAGTTCTTC	CASSEERFYNEQFF
NA	NA	TRBV4-1	TRBJ2-7	TGCGCCAGCAGCCAAGAATTCTCAGGGAACTACGAGCAGTACTTC	CASSQEFSGNYEQYF
NA	TRBD2	TRBV18	TRBJ2-1	TGTGCCAGCTCACCGAGCGGGGGCGAAACTTACAATGAGCAGTTCTTC	CASSPSGGETYNEQFF
few	NA	TRBV20-1	TRBJ1-1	TGCAGTGCTAAAGGGTCTGGTCGGGCTTTCTTT	CSAKGSGRAFF
few	NA	TRBV28	TRBJ1-5	TGTGCCAGCAGTCTGGGCTTCATTCAGCCCCAGCATTTT	CASSLGFIQPQHF
NA	TRBD1	TRBV5-1	TRBJ2-5	TGCGCCAGCAGCTTGGGGGGACAGGGACAAGAGACCCAGTACTTC	CASSLGGQGQETQYF
NA	TRBD2	TRBV5-4	TRBJ2-5	TGTGCCAGCAGATTAGCGGGGGGTTTCCAAGAGACCCAGTACTTC	CASRLAGGFQETQYF
NA	NA	TRBV2	TRBJ1-6	TGTGCCAGCAGTGTTGGAGGGTGGAATTCACCCCTCCACTTT	CASSVGGWNSPLHF
NA	NA	TRBV20-1	TRBJ2-3	TGCAGTGCTCCCATCACAGATACGCAGTATTTT	CSAPITDTQYF
NA	NA	TRBV5-6	TRBJ2-4	TGTGCCAGCAGCTTGAGACAGAACAAAAACATTCAGTACTTC	CASSLRQNKNIQYF
NA	NA	TRBV4-2	TRBJ2-3	TGTGCCAGCAGCCAAGACCGGGACGCGGGGGATACGCAGTATTTT	CASSQDRDAGDTQYF
once	TRBD1	TRBV4-1	TRBJ1-5	TGCGCCAGCAGCAGAATGCAGGGGGCACGACAGCCCCAGCATTTT	CASSRMQGARQPQHF
NA	NA	TRBV30	TRBJ1-1	TGTGCCTGGAGGGGGGGAAGGAACACTGAAGCTTTCTTT	CAWRGGRNTEAFF
NA	NA	TRBV4-1	TRBJ2-1	TGCGCCAGCAGCGGGCCCACCTACAATGAGCAGTTCTTC	CASSGPTYNEQFF
NA	NA	TRBV12-3/TRBV12-4	TRBJ2-3	TGTGCCAGCACCCTTCGCTTTGGGGTGCAGTATTTT	CASTLRFGVQYF
NA	TRBD1	TRBV5-5	TRBJ2-7	TGTGCCAGCAGCCAGAGACAGGGGGCGGGTGAGCAGTACTTC	CASSQRQGAGEQYF